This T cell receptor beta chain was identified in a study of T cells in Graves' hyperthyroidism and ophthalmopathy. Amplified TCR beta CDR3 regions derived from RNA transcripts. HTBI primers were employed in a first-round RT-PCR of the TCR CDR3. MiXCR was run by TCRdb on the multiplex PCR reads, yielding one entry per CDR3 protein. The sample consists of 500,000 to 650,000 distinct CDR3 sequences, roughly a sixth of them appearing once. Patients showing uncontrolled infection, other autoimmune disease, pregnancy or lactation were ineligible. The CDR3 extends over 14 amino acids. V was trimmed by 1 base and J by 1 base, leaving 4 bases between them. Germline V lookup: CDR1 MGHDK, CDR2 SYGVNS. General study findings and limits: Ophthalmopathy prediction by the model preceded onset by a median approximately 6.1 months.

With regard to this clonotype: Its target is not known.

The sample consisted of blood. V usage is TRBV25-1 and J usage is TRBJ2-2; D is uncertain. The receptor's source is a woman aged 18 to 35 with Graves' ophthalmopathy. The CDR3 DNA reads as TGTGCCAGCAGTGAATGGGGGAACACCGGGGAGCTGTTTTTT. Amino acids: CASSEWGNTGELFF.